The 15 T cell receptor beta chains presented below share a single source sample, sequenced in a study of shared clonotypes between healthy human individuals. Assay: immunoSEQ multiplex PCR; the TCRdb copy retains only in-frame clones and omits some. The sample records about 2.4 million clones, 93% being singletons. Sequencing used naive CD4+ T cells from PBMCs. Noted subset: CD45RA+ positively selected. These receptors came from a man younger than 30 in good health. Some clones in this sample may be carry-over from other donors' samples.

The CDR3 coding sequence is TGTGCCAGCAGTTTATTGGGGGGCGCAAGGTACGAGCAGTACTTC. Protein: CASSLLGGARYEQYF. The rearrangement joins TRBV28 to TRBJ2-7; either TRBD1 or TRBD2 may supply D (6 bases each). The CDR3 has 15 amino acids. CDR1 is MDHEN, CDR2 SYDVKM, per germline. Trimming left V 1 base short and J 4 bases short, with 14 bases between.

The rearrangement joins TRBV5-8 to TRBJ2-2; TRBD1 might be the D (6 bases). The CDR3 loop spans 20 amino acids. Trimming stripped 0 bases from V and 2 bases from J, with 23 bases between. Germline loops: CDR1 SGHTS, CDR2 YDEGEE. CDR3 amino acids: CASSLALTGSFWRNTGELFF. In nucleotides, the CDR3 is TGTGCCAGCAGCTTGGCTCTGACAGGTTCCTTTTGGAGAAACACCGGGGAGCTGTTTTTT.

This clone was detected once. The chain combines TRBV28 with TRBJ1-3; the D is unclear. V shed 6 bases and J shed 0 bases, with 12 bases lying between them. The CDR3 is made up of 15 amino acids. The V gene's germline CDR1 is MDHEN and CDR2 SYDVKM. The DNA for the CDR3 is TGTGCCAGCAGCGGTCGGCTTGACTCTGGAAACACCATATATTTT. It translates to CASSGRLDSGNTIYF.

The chain recombines TRBV19 with TRBJ1-5; D gene unclear. The CDR3 loop spans 13 amino acids. CDR1 and CDR2 from the germline V gene are LNHDA and SQIVND (reference sequence). Trimming removed 5 bases from V and 7 bases from J, with 12 bases in between. The DNA for the CDR3 is TGTGCCAGTAGTCTCTTGGGTGGACAGCCCCAGCATTTT. Translated: CASSLLGGQPQHF.

The genes are TRBV27 and TRBJ1-2, with 9 bases aligning to TRBD1. Trimming cost V 6 bases and J 4 bases; bases outside gene matches: 6. The V gene's germline CDR1 is MNHEY and CDR2 SMNVEV (reference sequence). This CDR3 is built from 14 residues. The CDR3 is CASSSGTGFYGYTF. DNA of the CDR3: TGTGCCAGCAGCTCCGGGACAGGGTTCTATGGCTACACCTTC.

V gene TRBV29-1 combines with J gene TRBJ2-1, with 7 bases lining up with TRBD1. The CDR3 runs 13 residues. The germline CDR1 and CDR2 sequences are SQVTM and ANQGSEA. With V trimmed by 6 bases and J by 7 bases, 9 bases remained unmatched. The CDR3 nucleotides are TGCAGCGTAGGCCGGGACAGTTGGAATGAGCAGTTCTTC. Amino acid sequence: CSVGRDSWNEQFF.

The CDR3 reads CASSPYPAQGARTEAFF. CDR3 DNA sequence: TGCGCCAGCAGCCCCTACCCGGCCCAGGGGGCTAGAACTGAAGCTTTCTTT. The chain couples TRBV5-1 to TRBJ1-1; 8 bases agree with TRBD1. The germline gives CDR1 SGHRS, CDR2 YFSETQ. The V segment lost 4 bases and the J segment 5 bases; nucleotides outside the gene matches: 16. This CDR3 has 17 amino acids.

In DNA form, the CDR3 reads TGTGCCAGCAGCGAGTCGGGGGAGACCCAGTACTTC. This encodes CASSESGETQYF. This chain links TRBV6-5 with TRBJ2-5, with a possible D match to TRBD2 (5 bases). The CDR3 runs to 12 residues. The V gene's germline CDR1 is MNHEY and CDR2 SVGAGI. V dropped 6 bases and J dropped 5 bases, with 10 bases sitting between them.

This chain joins TRBV7-3 and TRBJ1-1; possible D gene TRBD1, 5 bases. V lost 2 bases and J 4 bases, leaving 17 bases between the germline ends. Germline loops: CDR1 SGHTA, CDR2 FQGTGA. The CDR3 length is 16 residues. The CDR3 DNA sequence: TGTGCCAGCAGCTTAGCCCAGTCCGGGGGTGGCACTGAAGCTTTCTTT. Translated: CASSLAQSGGGTEAFF.

The chain has TRBV29-1 and TRBJ2-3, with TRBD1 matching 7 bases. The CDR3 runs to 14 residues. CDR1 is SQVTM and CDR2 is ANQGSEA in the germline V gene. The J segment lost 0 bases and the V segment lost 4 bases, leaving 4 bases of the junction unmatched. The CDR3 sequence: CSVGGGPSTDTQYF. The CDR3 nucleotides read TGCAGCGTTGGAGGGGGCCCTAGCACAGATACGCAGTATTTT.

The chain joins TRBV29-1 to TRBJ2-5; possibly TRBD2 for D (7 bases). The CDR3 is 14 amino acids. The germline V gene encodes CDR1 SQVTM and CDR2 ANQGSEA. V was cut by 2 bases and J by 8 bases, with 18 bases left in between. CDR3 nucleotides: TGCAGCGTTGAACCCTCAGGACTAGGGGGTACCCAGTACTTC. This codes for CSVEPSGLGGTQYF.

This chain connects TRBV27 to TRBJ2-1; 8 bases align to TRBD2. The CDR3 length is 20 residues. Germline loops: CDR1 MNHEY, CDR2 SMNVEV (reference sequence). The ends lost 5 bases at V and 1 base at J; junction bases unmatched: 19. The CDR3 DNA follows: TGTGCCAGCAGTCCCGGGCTTGGGCTAGCGGGTCGAACTTCCTACAATGAGCAGTTCTTC. As protein: CASSPGLGLAGRTSYNEQFF.

There are a few counts of this clone. The chain uses TRBV30 and TRBJ1-1; D may be TRBD1 (6 bases). This CDR3 comprises 16 residues. CDR1 is GTSNPN, CDR2 SVGIG, per germline (reference sequence). Trimming took off 0 bases at V and 6 bases at J, with 20 bases between the two ends. CDR3: CAWSVRRVRGVAEAFF. CDR3 sequence (DNA): TGTGCCTGGAGTGTACGAAGGGTTAGGGGGGTGGCTGAAGCTTTCTTT.

This chain connects TRBV28 to TRBJ1-1; D is unresolved. In germline, CDR1 is MDHEN, CDR2 SYDVKM. The CDR3 loop spans 11 amino acids. Trimming shortened V by 7 bases and J by 1 base, and 4 bases separated the two germline ends. CDR3 DNA sequence: TGTGCCAGCAAGTCGAACACTGAAGCTTTCTTT. It codes for CASKSNTEAFF.

The J gene is TRBJ1-1, the V gene TRBV15, with D tentatively TRBD1 (5 bases). Trimming shortened V by 3 bases and J by 2 bases, and 10 bases separated the two germline ends. Per germline, CDR1 LNHNV and CDR2 YYDKDF (reference sequence). CDR3 length: 14 amino acids. The CDR3 sequence: CATSRTQGNTEAFF. The CDR3 DNA is TGTGCCACCAGCAGGACCCAGGGAAACACTGAAGCTTTCTTT.